The rows below give T cell receptor beta chains drawn from one sample of a study of cytomegalovirus exposure and HLA in healthy donors. Clones were read by immunoSEQ multiplex PCR, and TCRdb kept only the in-frame ones, dropping some. This table holds about 110,000 clones, roughly 80% found once. Sequencing input: PBMCs. Receptor source: a man in his forties in good health and CMV-seronegative. CDR3s include the opening cysteine and the closing phenylalanine or tryptophan. A D gene is named only where the DNA matches it firmly. Size is omitted from some rows. Given values are once, few, many or a class for expanded clones.

>few|TRBD1|TRBV7-9|TRBJ1-6
CASSPGQQDSPLHF
TGTGCCAGCAGCCCGGGACAGCAGGATTCACCCCTCCACTTT
>NA|TRBD1|TRBV6-1|TRBJ1-2
CASSDQDRDYGYTF
TGTGCCAGCAGTGATCAGGACAGGGACTATGGCTACACCTTC
>NA|TRBD1|TRBV18|TRBJ1-2
CASSPGEQGARGYTF
TGTGCCAGCTCACCAGGAGAACAGGGGGCGCGAGGCTACACCTTC
>NA|NA|TRBV7-8|TRBJ2-3
CASSSDYNTDTQYF
TGTGCCAGCAGCTCGGACTATAACACAGATACGCAGTATTTT
>NA|NA|TRBV6-5|TRBJ1-2
CASSRGDSNYGYTF
TGTGCCAGCTCCCGGGGGGACTCAAACTATGGCTACACCTTC
>once|TRBD1|TRBV5-6|TRBJ1-1
CASSWDRGTEAFF
TGTGCCAGCAGCTGGGACAGGGGTACTGAAGCTTTCTTT
>NA|NA|TRBV10-3|TRBJ1-1
CAISESGGGSGAFF
TGTGCCATCAGTGAGTCGGGGGGTGGAAGTGGAGCTTTCTTT
>NA|TRBD1|TRBV5-8|TRBJ1-1
CASSRTGSAFF
TGTGCCAGCAGTCGGACAGGGAGTGCTTTCTTT
>NA|TRBD1|TRBV10-3|TRBJ1-5
CAISESGGATQPQHF
TGTGCCATCAGTGAGTCAGGGGGCGCAACTCAGCCCCAGCATTTT
>NA|NA|TRBV5-5|TRBJ1-1
CASSLSAGLKGTEAFF
TGTGCCAGCAGCTTGTCTGCGGGGCTCAAGGGCACTGAAGCTTTCTTT
>NA|TRBD2|TRBV9|TRBJ2-1
CASSPPAGTSGGWSSYNEQFF
TGTGCCAGCAGCCCACCAGCCGGGACTAGCGGGGGGTGGAGCTCCTACAATGAGCAGTTCTTC
>NA|NA|TRBV7-6|TRBJ2-1
CASSLYGANNEQFF
TGTGCCAGCAGCTTATATGGGGCCAACAATGAGCAGTTCTTC
>NA|NA|TRBV2|TRBJ1-6
CASSEAGRGGSPLHF
TGTGCCAGCAGTGAGGCGGGGCGGGGGGGTTCACCCCTCCACTTT
>NA|TRBD1|TRBV4-2|TRBJ2-7
CASSQDAGTGGYEQYF
TGTGCCAGCAGCCAAGATGCCGGGACAGGGGGCTACGAGCAGTACTTC
>NA|NA|TRBV7-9|TRBJ2-7
CAGTTGGRGEQYF
TGTGCCGGAACCACGGGCGGAAGGGGCGAGCAGTACTTC
>NA|NA|TRBV5-1|TRBJ2-7
CASSLGGTFYEQYF
TGCGCCAGCAGCTTAGGGGGTACCTTCTACGAGCAGTACTTC
>NA|NA|TRBV5-6|TRBJ1-2
CASSIRQALTPPRGYTF
TGTGCCAGCAGTATAAGACAGGCCTTAACCCCCCCGAGAGGCTACACCTTC
>NA|NA|TRBV7-7|TRBJ2-2
CASSLEQNTGELFF
TGTGCCAGCAGCTTAGAACAGAACACCGGGGAGCTGTTTTTT
>NA|TRBD2|TRBV7-9|TRBJ2-5
CSSSRLAGAYQETQYF
TGTTCCAGCAGCAGACTAGCGGGGGCGTACCAAGAGACCCAGTACTTC
>once|TRBD2|TRBV5-6|TRBJ2-1
CASSVVLAGAGNEQFF
TGTGCCAGCAGCGTCGTGCTAGCGGGGGCGGGCAATGAGCAGTTCTTC
>NA|TRBD1|TRBV28|TRBJ1-3
CASRLGQHSGNTIYF
TGTGCCAGCAGGCTGGGACAGCACTCTGGAAACACCATATATTTT
>NA|TRBD2|TRBV13|TRBJ2-1
CASSLGGRGGGAWYEQFF
TGTGCCAGCAGCTTAGGCGGGAGGGGCGGGGGGGCCTGGTATGAGCAGTTCTTC
>NA|TRBD1|TRBV7-2|TRBJ1-5
CASSLSEGQGFPQHF
TGTGCCAGCAGCTTAAGTGAAGGACAGGGGTTTCCCCAGCATTTT
>NA|TRBD2|TRBV2|TRBJ2-7
CASRNERGSSYEQYF
TGTGCCAGCAGAAACGAGCGGGGGAGCTCCTACGAGCAGTACTTC
>NA|TRBD1|TRBV7-2|TRBJ1-2
CASSPPWGQGYYGYTF
TGTGCCAGCAGCCCCCCCTGGGGACAGGGGTACTATGGCTACACCTTC
>NA|NA|TRBV6-6|TRBJ2-1
CASRWGHEQFF
TGTGCCAGCAGGTGGGGGCATGAGCAGTTCTTC
>NA|TRBD2|TRBV5-1|TRBJ2-5
CASSHGTSGAPETQYF
TGCGCCAGCAGCCACGGGACTAGCGGGGCCCCAGAGACCCAGTACTTC
>NA|NA|TRBV19|TRBJ1-4
CASMGQANEKLFF
TGTGCCAGCATGGGACAAGCTAATGAAAAACTGTTTTTT
>once|TRBD1|TRBV6-4|TRBJ1-1
CASREGQGAPGGTEAFF
TGTGCCAGCAGAGAGGGACAGGGGGCTCCCGGGGGAACTGAAGCTTTCTTT
>NA|NA|TRBV10-1|TRBJ2-2
CASKTSTGELFF
TGCGCCAGCAAAACGAGTACCGGGGAGCTGTTTTTT
>NA|NA|TRBV5-1|TRBJ2-5
CASTARGFETQYF
TGCGCCAGCACGGCGCGGGGCTTTGAGACCCAGTACTTC
>NA|TRBD1|TRBV7-9|TRBJ2-2
CASSPPGQGLTGELFF
TGTGCCAGCAGCCCGCCGGGACAGGGCTTAACTGGGGAGCTGTTTTTT
>NA|TRBD1|TRBV9|TRBJ1-1
CASSVTGVTEAFF
TGTGCCAGCAGCGTCACAGGGGTCACTGAAGCTTTCTTT
>NA|NA|TRBV14|TRBJ1-1
CASAIASGEAFF
TGTGCCAGCGCGATAGCGTCGGGAGAAGCTTTCTTT
>NA|TRBD1|TRBV2|TRBJ1-3
CASSLTGTGANTIYF
TGTGCCAGCAGTTTAACCGGGACAGGGGCAAACACCATATATTTT
>few|TRBD2|TRBV4-1|TRBJ2-7
CASSLTPSGVSYEQYF
TGCGCCAGCAGCCTCACTCCGAGCGGGGTCTCCTACGAGCAGTACTTC
>few|NA|TRBV6-1|TRBJ1-4
CASSRGGVTNEKLFF
TGTGCCAGCAGCCGGGGGGGGGTAACTAATGAAAAACTGTTTTTT
>NA|TRBD1|TRBV2|TRBJ1-1
CASISQGGITEAFF
TGTGCCAGCATATCACAGGGGGGGATCACTGAAGCTTTCTTT
>NA|TRBD2|TRBV27|TRBJ2-1
CASRKWTSGTNNEQFF
TGTGCCAGCAGGAAATGGACTAGCGGCACCAACAATGAGCAGTTCTTC
>NA|NA|TRBV6-6|TRBJ1-2
CASSNTERQAGDGYTF
TGTGCCAGCAGTAATACGGAAAGACAGGCCGGGGATGGCTACACCTTC
>NA|TRBD2|TRBV5-1|TRBJ2-7
CASSLASGGLRNEQYF
TGCGCCAGCAGCTTGGCTAGCGGGGGCCTTAGGAACGAGCAGTACTTC
>NA|NA|TRBV5-1|TRBJ1-2
CASSLETVGGVYYGYTF
TGCGCCAGCAGCTTGGAGACTGTGGGGGGTGTGTACTATGGCTACACCTTC
>few|NA|TRBV2|TRBJ1-2
CASSQDRSDYGYTF
TGTGCCAGCAGTCAAGACAGGTCCGACTATGGCTACACCTTC
>NA|NA|TRBV7-9|TRBJ1-6
CASSLGGAGAYNSPLHF
TGTGCCAGCAGCTTAGGTGGTGCGGGGGCCTATAATTCACCCCTCCACTTT
>NA|TRBD1|TRBV9|TRBJ1-2
CASREGQGPSNYGYTF
TGTGCCAGCAGAGAAGGACAGGGCCCCTCCAACTATGGCTACACCTTC
>NA|TRBD2|TRBV25-1|TRBJ2-3
CASSEGGGGSTDTQYF
TGTGCCAGCAGTGAAGGAGGCGGGGGTTCAACAGATACGCAGTATTTT
>NA|TRBD1|TRBV2|TRBJ1-1
CASSDQGGPSTEAFF
TGTGCCAGCAGTGATCAAGGGGGCCCGAGCACTGAAGCTTTCTTT
>NA|NA|TRBV10-3|TRBJ2-2
CAISESPPGANTGELFF
TGTGCCATCAGTGAGTCCCCGCCAGGGGCGAACACCGGGGAGCTGTTTTTT
>NA|NA|TRBV18|TRBJ1-1
CASSPRGMMNTEAFF
TGTGCCAGCTCACCAAGGGGAATGATGAACACTGAAGCTTTCTTT
>NA|NA|TRBV10-3|TRBJ2-5
CAISDSGGRGSETQYF
TGTGCCATCAGTGACTCCGGGGGGCGGGGGAGTGAGACCCAGTACTTC
>once|TRBD2|TRBV2|TRBJ2-7
CASSSSRLAGGEQYF
TGTGCCAGCAGTTCCTCTAGACTAGCGGGTGGGGAGCAGTACTTC
>NA|NA|TRBV10-2|TRBJ1-3
CASSEDTGNTIYF
TGCGCCAGCAGTGAGGACACTGGAAACACCATATATTTT
>NA|TRBD2|TRBV4-2|TRBJ2-5
CASSPGTSKETQYF
TGTGCCAGCAGCCCGGGGACTAGCAAAGAGACCCAGTACTTC
>NA|NA|TRBV19|TRBJ1-5
CASSITQGIPQHF
TGTGCCAGTAGTATAACTCAGGGGATCCCCCAGCATTTT
>NA|TRBD1|TRBV6-1|TRBJ1-4
CASSGHPGQEATNEKLFF
TGTGCCAGCAGTGGTCATCCGGGACAGGAGGCAACTAATGAAAAACTGTTTTTT
>NA|TRBD2|TRBV7-9|TRBJ2-3
CASSLLAVNGDTQSF
TGTGCCAGCAGCCTCCTAGCGGTCAATGGGGATACGCAGTCTTTT